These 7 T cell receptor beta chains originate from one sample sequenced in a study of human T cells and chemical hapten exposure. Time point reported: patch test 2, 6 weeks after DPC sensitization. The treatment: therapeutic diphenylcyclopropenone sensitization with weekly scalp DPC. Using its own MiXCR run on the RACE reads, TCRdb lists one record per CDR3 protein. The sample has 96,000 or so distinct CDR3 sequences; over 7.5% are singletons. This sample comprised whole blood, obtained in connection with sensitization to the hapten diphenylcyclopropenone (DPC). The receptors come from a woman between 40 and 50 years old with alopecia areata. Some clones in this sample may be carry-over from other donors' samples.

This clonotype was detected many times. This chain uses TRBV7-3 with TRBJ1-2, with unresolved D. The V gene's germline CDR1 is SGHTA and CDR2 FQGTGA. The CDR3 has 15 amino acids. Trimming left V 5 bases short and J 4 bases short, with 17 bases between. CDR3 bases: TGTGCCAGCAGCCCCATAGGAGGAGAGGGCTATGGCTACACCTTC. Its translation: CASSPIGGEGYGYTF.

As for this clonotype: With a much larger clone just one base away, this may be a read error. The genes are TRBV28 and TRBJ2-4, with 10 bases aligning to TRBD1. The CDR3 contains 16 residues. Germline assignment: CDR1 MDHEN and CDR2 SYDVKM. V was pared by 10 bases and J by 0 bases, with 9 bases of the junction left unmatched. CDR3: CANRKGQGEAKNIQYF. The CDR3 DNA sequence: TGTGCCAACAGGAAAGGACAGGGGGAAGCCAAAAACATTCAGTACTTC.

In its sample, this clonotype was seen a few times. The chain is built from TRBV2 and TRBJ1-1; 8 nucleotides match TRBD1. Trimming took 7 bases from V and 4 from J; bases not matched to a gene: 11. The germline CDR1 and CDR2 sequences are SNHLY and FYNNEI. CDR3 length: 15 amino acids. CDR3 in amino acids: CASKRGQGRGTEAFF. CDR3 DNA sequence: TGTGCCAGCAAAAGAGGACAGGGACGGGGCACTGAAGCTTTCTTT.

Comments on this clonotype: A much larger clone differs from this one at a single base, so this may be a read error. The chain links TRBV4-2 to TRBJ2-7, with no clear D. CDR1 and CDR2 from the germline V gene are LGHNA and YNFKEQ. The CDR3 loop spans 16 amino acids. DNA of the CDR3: TGTGCCAGCAACCAAGATTCCGGGTCCCCCTCCTACGAGCAGTACTTC. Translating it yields CASNQDSGSPSYEQYF.

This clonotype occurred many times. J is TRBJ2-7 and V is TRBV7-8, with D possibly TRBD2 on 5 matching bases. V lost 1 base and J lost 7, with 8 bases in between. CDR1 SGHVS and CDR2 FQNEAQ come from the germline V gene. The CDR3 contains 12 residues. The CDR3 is CASSLDEGEQYF. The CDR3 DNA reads TGTGCCAGCAGCTTAGATGAGGGAGAGCAGTACTTC. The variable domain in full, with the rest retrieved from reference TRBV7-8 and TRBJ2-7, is GAGVSQSPRYKVAKRGQDVALRCDPISGHVSLFWYQQALGQGPEFLTYFQNEAQLDKSGLPSDRFFAERPEGSVSTLKIQRTQQEDSAVYLCASSLDEGEQYFGPGTRLTVT.

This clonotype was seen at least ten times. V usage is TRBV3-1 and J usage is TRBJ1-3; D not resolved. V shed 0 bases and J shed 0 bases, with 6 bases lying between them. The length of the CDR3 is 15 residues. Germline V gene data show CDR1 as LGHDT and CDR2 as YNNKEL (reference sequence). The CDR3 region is CASSQDLASGNTIYF. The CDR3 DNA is TGTGCCAGCAGCCAAGATTTGGCCTCTGGAAACACCATATATTTT.

For the CDR3, the DNA is TGTGCCATCCAGCTAGATGATACGCAGTATTTT. Amino acids: CAIQLDDTQYF. The gene calls are TRBV10-3 and TRBJ2-3, with D uncertain. The ends were cut back, 8 bases at V and 6 bases at J, with 9 bases in the middle. The germline gives CDR1 ENHRY, CDR2 SYGVKD. This CDR3 is 11 amino acids long.